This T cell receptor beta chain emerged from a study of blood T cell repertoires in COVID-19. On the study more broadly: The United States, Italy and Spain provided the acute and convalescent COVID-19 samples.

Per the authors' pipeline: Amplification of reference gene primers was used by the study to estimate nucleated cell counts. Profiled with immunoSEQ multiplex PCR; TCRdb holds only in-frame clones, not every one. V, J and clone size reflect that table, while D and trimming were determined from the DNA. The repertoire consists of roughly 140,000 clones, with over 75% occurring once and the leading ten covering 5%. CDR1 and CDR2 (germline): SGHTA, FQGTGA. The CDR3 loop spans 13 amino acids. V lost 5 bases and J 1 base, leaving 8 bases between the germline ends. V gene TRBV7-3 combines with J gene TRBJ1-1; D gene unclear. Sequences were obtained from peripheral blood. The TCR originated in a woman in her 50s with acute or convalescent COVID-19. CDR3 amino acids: CASSNQENTEAFF. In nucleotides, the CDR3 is TGTGCCAGCAGCAACCAGGAGAACACTGAAGCTTTCTTT.